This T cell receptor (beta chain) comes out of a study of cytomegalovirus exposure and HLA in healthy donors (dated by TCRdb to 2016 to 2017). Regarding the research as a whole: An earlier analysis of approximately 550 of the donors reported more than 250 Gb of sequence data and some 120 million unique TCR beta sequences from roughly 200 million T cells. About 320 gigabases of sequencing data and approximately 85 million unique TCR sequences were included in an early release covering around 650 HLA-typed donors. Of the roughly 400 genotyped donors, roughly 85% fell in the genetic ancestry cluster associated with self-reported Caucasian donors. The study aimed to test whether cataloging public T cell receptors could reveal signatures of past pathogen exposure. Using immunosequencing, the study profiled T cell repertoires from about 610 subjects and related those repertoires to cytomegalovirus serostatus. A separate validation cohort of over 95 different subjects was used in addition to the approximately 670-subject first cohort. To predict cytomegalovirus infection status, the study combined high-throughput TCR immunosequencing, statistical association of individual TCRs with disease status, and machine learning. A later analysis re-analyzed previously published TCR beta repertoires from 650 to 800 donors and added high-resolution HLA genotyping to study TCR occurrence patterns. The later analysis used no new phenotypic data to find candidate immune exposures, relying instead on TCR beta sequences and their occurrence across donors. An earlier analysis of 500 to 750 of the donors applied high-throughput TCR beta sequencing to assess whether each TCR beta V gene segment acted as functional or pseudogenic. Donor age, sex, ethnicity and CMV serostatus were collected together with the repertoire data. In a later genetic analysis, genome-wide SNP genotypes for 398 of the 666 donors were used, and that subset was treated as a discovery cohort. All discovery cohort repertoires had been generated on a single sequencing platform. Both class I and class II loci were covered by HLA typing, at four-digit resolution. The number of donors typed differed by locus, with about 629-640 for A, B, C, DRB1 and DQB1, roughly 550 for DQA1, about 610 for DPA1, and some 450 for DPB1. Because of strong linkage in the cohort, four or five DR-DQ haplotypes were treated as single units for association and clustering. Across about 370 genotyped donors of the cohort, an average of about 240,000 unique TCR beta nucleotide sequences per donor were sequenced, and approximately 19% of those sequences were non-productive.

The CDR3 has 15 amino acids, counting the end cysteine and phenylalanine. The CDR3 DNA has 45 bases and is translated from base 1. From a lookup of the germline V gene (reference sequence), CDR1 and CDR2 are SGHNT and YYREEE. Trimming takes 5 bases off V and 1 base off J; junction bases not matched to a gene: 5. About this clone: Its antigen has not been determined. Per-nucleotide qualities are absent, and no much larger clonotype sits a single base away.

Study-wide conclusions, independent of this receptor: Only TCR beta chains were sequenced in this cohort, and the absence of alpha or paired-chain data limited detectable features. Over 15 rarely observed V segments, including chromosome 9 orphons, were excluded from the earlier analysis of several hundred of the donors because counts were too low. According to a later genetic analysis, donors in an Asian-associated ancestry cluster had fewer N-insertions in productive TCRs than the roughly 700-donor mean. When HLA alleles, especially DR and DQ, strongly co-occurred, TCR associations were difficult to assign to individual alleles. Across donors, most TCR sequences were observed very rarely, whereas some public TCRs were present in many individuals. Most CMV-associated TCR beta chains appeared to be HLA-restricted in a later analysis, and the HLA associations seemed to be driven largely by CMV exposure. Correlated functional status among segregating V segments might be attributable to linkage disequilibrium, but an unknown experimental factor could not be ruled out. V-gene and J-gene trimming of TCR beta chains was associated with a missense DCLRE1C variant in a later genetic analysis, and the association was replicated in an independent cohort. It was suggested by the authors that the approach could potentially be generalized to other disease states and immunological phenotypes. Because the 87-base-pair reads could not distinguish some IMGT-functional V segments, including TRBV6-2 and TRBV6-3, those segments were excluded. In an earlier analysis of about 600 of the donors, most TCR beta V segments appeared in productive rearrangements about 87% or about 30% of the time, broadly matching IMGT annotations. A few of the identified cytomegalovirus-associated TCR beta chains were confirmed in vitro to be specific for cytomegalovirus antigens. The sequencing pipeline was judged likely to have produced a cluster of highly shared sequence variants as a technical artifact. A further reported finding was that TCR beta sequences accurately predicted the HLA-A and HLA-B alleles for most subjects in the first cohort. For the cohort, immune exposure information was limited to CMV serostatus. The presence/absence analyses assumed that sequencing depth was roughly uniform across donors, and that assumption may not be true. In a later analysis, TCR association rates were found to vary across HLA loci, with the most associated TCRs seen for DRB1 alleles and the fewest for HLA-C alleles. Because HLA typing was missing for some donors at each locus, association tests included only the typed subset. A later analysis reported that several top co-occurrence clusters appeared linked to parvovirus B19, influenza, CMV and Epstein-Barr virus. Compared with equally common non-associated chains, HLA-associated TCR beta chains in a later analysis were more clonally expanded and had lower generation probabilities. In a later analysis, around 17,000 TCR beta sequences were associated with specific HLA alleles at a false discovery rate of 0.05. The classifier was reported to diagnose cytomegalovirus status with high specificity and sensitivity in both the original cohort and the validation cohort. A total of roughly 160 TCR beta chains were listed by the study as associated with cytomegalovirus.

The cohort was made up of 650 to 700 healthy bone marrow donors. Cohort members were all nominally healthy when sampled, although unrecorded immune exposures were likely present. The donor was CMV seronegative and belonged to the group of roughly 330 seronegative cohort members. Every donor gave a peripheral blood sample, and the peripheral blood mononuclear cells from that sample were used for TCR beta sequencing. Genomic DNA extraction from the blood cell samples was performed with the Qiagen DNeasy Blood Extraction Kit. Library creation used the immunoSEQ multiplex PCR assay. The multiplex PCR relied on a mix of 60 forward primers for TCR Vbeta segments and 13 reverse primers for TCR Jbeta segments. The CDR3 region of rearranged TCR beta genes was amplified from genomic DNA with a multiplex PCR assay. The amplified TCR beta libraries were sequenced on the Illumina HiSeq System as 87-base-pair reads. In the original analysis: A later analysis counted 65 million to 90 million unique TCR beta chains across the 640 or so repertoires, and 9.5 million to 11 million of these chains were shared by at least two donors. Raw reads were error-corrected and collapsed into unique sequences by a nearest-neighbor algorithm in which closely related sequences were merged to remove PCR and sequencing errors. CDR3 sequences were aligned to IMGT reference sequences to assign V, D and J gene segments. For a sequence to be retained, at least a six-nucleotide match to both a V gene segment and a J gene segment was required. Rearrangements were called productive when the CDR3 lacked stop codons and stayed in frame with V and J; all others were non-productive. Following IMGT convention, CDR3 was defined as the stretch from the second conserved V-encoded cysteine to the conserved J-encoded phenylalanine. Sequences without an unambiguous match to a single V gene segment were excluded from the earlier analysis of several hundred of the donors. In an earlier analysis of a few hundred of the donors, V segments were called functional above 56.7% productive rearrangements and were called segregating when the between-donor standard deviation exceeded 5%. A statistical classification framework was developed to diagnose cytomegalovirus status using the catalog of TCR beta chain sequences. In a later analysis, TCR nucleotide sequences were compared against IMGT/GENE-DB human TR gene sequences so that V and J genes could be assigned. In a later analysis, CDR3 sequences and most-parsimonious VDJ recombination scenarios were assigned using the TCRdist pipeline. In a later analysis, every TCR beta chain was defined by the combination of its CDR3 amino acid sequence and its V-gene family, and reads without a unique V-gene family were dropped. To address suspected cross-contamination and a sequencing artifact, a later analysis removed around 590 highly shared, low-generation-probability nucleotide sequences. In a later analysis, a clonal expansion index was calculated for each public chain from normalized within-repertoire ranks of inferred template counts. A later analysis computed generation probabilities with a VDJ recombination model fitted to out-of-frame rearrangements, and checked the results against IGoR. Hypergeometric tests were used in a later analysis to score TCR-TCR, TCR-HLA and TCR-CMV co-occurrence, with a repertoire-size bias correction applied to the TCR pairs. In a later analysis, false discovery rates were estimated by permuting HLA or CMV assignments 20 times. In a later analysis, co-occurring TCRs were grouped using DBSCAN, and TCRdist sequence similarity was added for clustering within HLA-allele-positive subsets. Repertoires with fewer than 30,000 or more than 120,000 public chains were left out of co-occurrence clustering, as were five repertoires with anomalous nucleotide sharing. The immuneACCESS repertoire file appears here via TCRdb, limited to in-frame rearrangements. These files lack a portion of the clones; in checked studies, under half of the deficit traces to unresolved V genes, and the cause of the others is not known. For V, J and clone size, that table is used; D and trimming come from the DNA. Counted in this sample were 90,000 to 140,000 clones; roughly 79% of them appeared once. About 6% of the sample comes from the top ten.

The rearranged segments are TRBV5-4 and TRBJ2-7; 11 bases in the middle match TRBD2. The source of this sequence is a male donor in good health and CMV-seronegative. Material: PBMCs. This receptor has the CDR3 CASRSRLAGSYEQYF. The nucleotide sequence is TGTGCCAGCAGATCCCGACTAGCGGGATCCTACGAGCAGTACTTC. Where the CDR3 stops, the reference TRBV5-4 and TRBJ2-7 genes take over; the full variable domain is ETGVTQSPTHLIKTRGQQVTLRCSSQSGHNTVSWYQQALGQGPQFIFQYYREEENGRGNFPPRFSGLQFPNYSSELNVNALELDDSALYLCASRSRLAGSYEQYFGPGTRLTVT.